This entry describes one TCR beta chain. The target of this receptor is not known. The sample holds no much larger clone one base away, and base qualities are not on file. The sample is drawn from a study of T cells in Graves' hyperthyroidism and ophthalmopathy (dated by TCRdb to the late 2010s). Regarding the study in general: To identify TCR V-J signatures that set the groups apart, the researchers used a discovery cohort of 100 patients, made up of under 50 with Graves' ophthalmopathy and 57 with stable Graves' hyperthyroidism. Following sampling, methimazole starting at 30 mg daily was given to hyperthyroidism patients, and high-dose intravenous methylprednisolone was given to ophthalmopathy patients. An independent validation cohort of under 20 hyperthyroidism patients and about 15 patients who later progressed to ophthalmopathy tested prospective prediction of ophthalmopathy. TCR Vbeta CDR3 sequencing of approximately 140 peripheral blood samples (43 ophthalmopathy, roughly 72 hyperthyroidism and some 17 progressor patients) is reported in the paper. For training and testing, the approximately 92 patients in the discovery cohort were randomly divided in a 7:3 ratio. In about six Graves' hyperthyroidism patients, the study also compared T-cell repertoires from thyroid tissue with T-cell repertoires from blood. On the study overall, not on this receptor specifically: Sample size was not statistically predetermined, and investigators were not blinded to group allocation. In validation, the model predicted progression to ophthalmopathy a median of about 6.5 months before onset, with roughly 70% sensitivity and almost 75% specificity. A model built on a 13 V-J signature distinguished ophthalmopathy from stable hyperthyroidism, reaching 85% to 90% sensitivity and approximately 81% specificity in cross-validation and 80%/75% in testing. Most expanded thyroid clonotypes (frequency above 0.001) were also detected in blood, suggesting blood repertoires may reflect thyroid immune responses.

Including the terminal cysteine and phenylalanine, the CDR3 comprises 13 residues. Of the read, only the CDR3 DNA is kept; its 39 bases are in frame from base 1. For CDR1 and CDR2, the germline V gene lists SGDLS and YYNGEE. Trimming takes 2 bases from V and 10 bases from J, and the germline ends sit 10 bases apart. TCR beta CDR3 regions were amplified from RNA transcripts. For the first round of RT-PCR on the TCR CDR3, the HTBI primer set was used together with the Qiagen OneStep RT-PCR kit. A second multiplex PCR round built the libraries, followed by size selection and purification. Sequencing of the libraries was done on an Illumina HiSeq2000 using paired-end 100 bp reads. The original methods were these. Raw data were processed with SOAPnuke, discarding reads with adapters, uncalled bases, mean Phred below 15, or no exact constant-primer or identifier match. High-quality paired reads were merged using COPE v1.2.5, and each unique nucleotide sequence was defined as a clonotype. Clonotypes were aligned to IMGT TRBV, TRBD and TRBJ reference segments using MiTCR v1.1. The analysis included only V-J combinations with a frequency above 0.0001, which together covered 98% to 99.2% of the repertoires. The TCS score was defined as the ratio of F50 (clonal expansion) to E x V (chaos), calculated using BLOSUM62-based TCRdist between CDR3 peptides within each V-J. Welch's t-statistics and random forest reduced around 550 V-J features to under 15, which were used in a naive Bayes classifier (R e1071). Thyroid-blood repertoire similarity was quantified with the Morisita-Horn index. Using fastp at Q25 and MiXCR, TCRdb reprocessed the public reads and kept productive beta chains. Every CDR3 protein is listed once, alongside the most common genes and DNA of its rows. V and J calls and clone size were set by TCRdb, not the authors. Present in this sample are 500,000 to 600,000 distinct CDR3 sequences, 46% of which were seen just once. More than 7.5% of the sample goes to the ten largest clones.

Stable Graves' hyperthyroidism was defined as the absence of progression to ophthalmopathy over 18 months of follow-up. Hyperthyroidism patients were newly diagnosed, with disease duration under 2 months, and aged 18 to 65 years. Any patient with an uncontrolled infection, another autoimmune disease, pregnancy or lactation was excluded. Clinical symptoms, serum thyroxine and TRAb, thyroid ultrasound, and orbital computed tomography formed the basis for the diagnoses. Total RNA was extracted using Trizol reagent, and RNA quality was assessed on an Agilent 2100 Bioanalyzer. What was sequenced was peripheral blood or thyroid tissue (not recorded which). The receptor was isolated from a woman younger than 30 with Graves' hyperthyroidism. The V gene is TRBV9 and the J gene is TRBJ1-6; a tentative D call is TRBD1 (5 bases match). The CDR3 corresponds to CASSVARESPLHF. The DNA is as follows: TGTGCCAGCAGCGTCGCCAGGGAATCACCCCTCCACTTT.